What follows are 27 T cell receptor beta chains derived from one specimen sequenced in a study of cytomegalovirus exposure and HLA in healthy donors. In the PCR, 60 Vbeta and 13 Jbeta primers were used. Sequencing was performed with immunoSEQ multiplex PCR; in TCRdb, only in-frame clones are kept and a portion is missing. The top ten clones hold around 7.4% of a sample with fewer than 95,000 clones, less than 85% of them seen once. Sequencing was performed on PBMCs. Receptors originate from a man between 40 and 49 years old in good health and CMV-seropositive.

For the CDR3, the DNA is TGCGCCAGCCGCCCCGAGCAGGCCTCCTACGAGCAGTACTTC. Its protein product is CASRPEQASYEQYF. The rearrangement joins TRBV5-1 to TRBJ2-7; D is unclear. There are 14 residues in the CDR3. V was cut by 7 bases and J by 0 bases, with 14 bases left in between. CDR1 is SGHRS, CDR2 YFSETQ, per germline. The full variable domain, its missing parts supplied by reference TRBV5-1 and TRBJ2-7, is KAGVTQTPRYLIKTRGQQVTLSCSPISGHRSVSWYQQTPGQGLQFLFEYFSETQRNKGNFPGRFSGRQFSNSRSEMNVSTLELGDSALYLCASRPEQASYEQYFGPGTRLTVT.

Written as DNA, the CDR3 is TGTGCCAGCAGCCGGGGACTAGCGGGACCCACAGATACGCAGTATTTT. This gives the protein CASSRGLAGPTDTQYF. The chain uses TRBV7-6 and TRBJ2-3; 13 bases map to TRBD2. Looked up from germline, CDR1 is SGHVS and CDR2 is FNYEAQ. V was clipped by 5 bases and J by 2 bases; unmatched bases: 4. This CDR3 spans 16 amino acids.

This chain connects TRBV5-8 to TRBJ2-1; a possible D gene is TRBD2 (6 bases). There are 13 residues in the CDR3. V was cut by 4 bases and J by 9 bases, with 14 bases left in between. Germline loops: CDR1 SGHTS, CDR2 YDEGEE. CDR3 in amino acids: CASSRTLGGEQFF. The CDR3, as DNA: TGTGCCAGCAGCCGAACCCTGGGGGGTGAGCAGTTCTTC.

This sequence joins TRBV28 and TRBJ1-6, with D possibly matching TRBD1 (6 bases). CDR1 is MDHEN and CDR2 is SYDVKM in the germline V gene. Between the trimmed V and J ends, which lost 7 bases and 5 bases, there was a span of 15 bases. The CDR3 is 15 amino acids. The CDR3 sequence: CASKGGGANNSPLHF. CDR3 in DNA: TGTGCCAGCAAGGGGGGGGGCGCCAATAATTCACCCCTCCACTTT. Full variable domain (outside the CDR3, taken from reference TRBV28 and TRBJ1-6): DVKVTQSSRYLVKRTGEKVFLECVQDMDHENMFWYRQDPGLGLRLIYFSYDVKMKEKGDIPEGYSVSREKKERFSLILESASTNQTSMYLCASKGGGANNSPLHFGNGTRLTVT.

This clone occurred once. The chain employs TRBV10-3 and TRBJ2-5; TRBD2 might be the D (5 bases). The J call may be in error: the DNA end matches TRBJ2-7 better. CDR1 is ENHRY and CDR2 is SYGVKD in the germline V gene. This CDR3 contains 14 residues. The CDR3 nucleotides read TGTGCCATCAGTGAAAGGGAGTTCTACTACGAGCAGTACTTC. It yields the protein CAISEREFYYEQYF.

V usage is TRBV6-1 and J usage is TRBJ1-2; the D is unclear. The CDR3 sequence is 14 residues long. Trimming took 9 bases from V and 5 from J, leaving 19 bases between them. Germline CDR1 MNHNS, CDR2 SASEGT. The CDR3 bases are TGTGCCAGTAAGTGGGCTAATACCGAATATGGCTACACCTTC. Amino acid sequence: CASKWANTEYGYTF.

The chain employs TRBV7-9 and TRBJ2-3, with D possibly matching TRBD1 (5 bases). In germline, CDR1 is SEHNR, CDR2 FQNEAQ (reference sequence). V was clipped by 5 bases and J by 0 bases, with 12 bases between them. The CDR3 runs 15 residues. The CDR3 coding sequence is TGTGCCAGCAGCCCCCAGACAGCTAGCACAGATACGCAGTATTTT. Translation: CASSPQTASTDTQYF.

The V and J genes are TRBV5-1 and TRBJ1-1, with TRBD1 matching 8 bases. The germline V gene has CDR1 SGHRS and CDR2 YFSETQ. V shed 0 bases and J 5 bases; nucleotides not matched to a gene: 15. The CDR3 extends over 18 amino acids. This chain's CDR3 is CASSLAGAGGSSGTEAFF. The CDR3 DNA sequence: TGCGCCAGCAGCTTGGCCGGGGCAGGGGGCAGCTCGGGAACTGAAGCTTTCTTT.

CDR3 residues: CASSLGSGGTDTQYF. The CDR3 DNA reads TGTGCCAGCAGCTTAGGTAGCGGGGGGACAGATACGCAGTATTTT. This chain joins TRBV7-9 and TRBJ2-3; 10 positions match TRBD2. Germline values: CDR1 SEHNR, CDR2 FQNEAQ (reference sequence). This CDR3 is 15 amino acids long. The V gene end was trimmed by 1 base and the J gene end by 3 bases; junction bases not matched to a gene: 1.

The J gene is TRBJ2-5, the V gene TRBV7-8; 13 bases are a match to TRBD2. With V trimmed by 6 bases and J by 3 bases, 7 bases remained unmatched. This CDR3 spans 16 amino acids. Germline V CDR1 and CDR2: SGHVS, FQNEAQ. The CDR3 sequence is CASSFAGTSGKETQYF. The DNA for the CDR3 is TGTGCCAGCAGTTTTGCCGGGACTAGCGGGAAAGAGACCCAGTACTTC.

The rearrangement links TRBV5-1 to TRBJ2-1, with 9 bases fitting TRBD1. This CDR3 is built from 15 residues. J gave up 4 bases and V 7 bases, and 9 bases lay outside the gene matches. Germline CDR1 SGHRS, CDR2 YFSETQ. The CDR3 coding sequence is TGCGCCAGCTCGTACGGACAGGGGCGATACAATGAGCAGTTCTTC. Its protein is CASSYGQGRYNEQFF. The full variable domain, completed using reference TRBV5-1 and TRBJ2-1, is KAGVTQTPRYLIKTRGQQVTLSCSPISGHRSVSWYQQTPGQGLQFLFEYFSETQRNKGNFPGRFSGRQFSNSRSEMNVSTLELGDSALYLCASSYGQGRYNEQFFGPGTRLTVL.

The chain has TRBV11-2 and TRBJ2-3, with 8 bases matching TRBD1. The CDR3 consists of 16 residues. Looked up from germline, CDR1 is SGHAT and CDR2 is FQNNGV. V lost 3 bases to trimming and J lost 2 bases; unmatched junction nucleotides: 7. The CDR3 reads CASSFGQGRSTDTQYF. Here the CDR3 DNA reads TGTGCCAGCAGCTTCGGACAGGGAAGGTCCACAGATACGCAGTATTTT.

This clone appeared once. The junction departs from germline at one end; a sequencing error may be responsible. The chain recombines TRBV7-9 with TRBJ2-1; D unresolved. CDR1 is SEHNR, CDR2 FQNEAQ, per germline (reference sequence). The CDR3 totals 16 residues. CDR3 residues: CSSSPRLQSEYNEQFF. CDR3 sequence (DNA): TGTTCCAGCAGCCCTCGACTCCAATCGGAGTACAATGAGCAGTTCTTC. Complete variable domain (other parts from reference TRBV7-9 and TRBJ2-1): DTGVSQNPRHKITKRGQNVTFRCDPISEHNRLYWYRQTLGQGPEFLTYFQNEAQLEKSRLLSDRFSAERPKGSFSTLEIQRTEQGDSAMYLCSSSPRLQSEYNEQFFGPGTRLTVL.

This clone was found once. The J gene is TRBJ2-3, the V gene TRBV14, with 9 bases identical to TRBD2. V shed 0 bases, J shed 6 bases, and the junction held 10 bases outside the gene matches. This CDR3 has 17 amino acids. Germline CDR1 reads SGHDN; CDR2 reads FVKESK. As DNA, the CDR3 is TGTGCCAGCAGCCAAGATTCGGCGGGGGGGCTTCTGGATACGCAGTATTTT. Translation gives CASSQDSAGGLLDTQYF.

CDR3 sequence (DNA): TGCAGTGCCAAGGGGGGGGCGGGAGCTTTCTTT. As protein: CSAKGGAGAFF. The chain joins TRBV20-1 to TRBJ1-1; the D gene is possibly TRBD1 (6 bases). CDR3 length: 11 amino acids. From germline, CDR1 is DFQATT and CDR2 SNEGSKA (reference sequence). Trimming cost V 6 bases and J 10 bases, with 15 bases left between them.

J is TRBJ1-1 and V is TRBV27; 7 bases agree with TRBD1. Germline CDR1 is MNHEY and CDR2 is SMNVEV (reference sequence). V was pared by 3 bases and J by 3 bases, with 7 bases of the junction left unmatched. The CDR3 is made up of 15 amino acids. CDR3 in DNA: TGTGCCAGCAGTTTCCTACCGACAGGGTACACTGAAGCTTTCTTT. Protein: CASSFLPTGYTEAFF.

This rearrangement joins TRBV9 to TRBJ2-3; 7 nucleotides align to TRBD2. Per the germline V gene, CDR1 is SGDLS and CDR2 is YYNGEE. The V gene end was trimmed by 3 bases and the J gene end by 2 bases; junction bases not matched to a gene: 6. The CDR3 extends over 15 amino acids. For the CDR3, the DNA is TGTGCCAGCAGCGGGGGACTACTCAACACAGATACGCAGTATTTT. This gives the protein CASSGGLLNTDTQYF.

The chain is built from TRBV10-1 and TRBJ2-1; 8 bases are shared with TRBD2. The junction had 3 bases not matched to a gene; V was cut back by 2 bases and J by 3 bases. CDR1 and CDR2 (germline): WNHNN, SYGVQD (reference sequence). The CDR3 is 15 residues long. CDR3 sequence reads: CASSEHSGNYNEQFF. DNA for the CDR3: TGCGCCAGCAGTGAGCATAGCGGGAACTACAATGAGCAGTTCTTC.

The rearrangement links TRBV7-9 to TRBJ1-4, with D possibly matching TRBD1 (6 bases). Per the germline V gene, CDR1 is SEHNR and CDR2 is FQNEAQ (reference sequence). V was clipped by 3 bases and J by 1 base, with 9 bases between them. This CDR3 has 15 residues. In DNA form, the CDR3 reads TGTGCCAGCAGCTTCAGGGGCGGAACTAATGAAAAACTGTTTTTT. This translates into CASSFRGGTNEKLFF. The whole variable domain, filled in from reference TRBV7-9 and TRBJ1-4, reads DTGVSQNPRHKITKRGQNVTFRCDPISEHNRLYWYRQTLGQGPEFLTYFQNEAQLEKSRLLSDRFSAERPKGSFSTLEIQRTEQGDSAMYLCASSFRGGTNEKLFFGSGTQLSVL.

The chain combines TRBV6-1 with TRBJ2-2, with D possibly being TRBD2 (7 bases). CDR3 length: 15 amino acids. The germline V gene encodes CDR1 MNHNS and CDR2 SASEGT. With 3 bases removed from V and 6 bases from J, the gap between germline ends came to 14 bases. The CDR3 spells CASSEGGGWSGELFF. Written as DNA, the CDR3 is TGTGCCAGCAGTGAGGGGGGGGGCTGGTCCGGGGAGCTGTTTTTT.

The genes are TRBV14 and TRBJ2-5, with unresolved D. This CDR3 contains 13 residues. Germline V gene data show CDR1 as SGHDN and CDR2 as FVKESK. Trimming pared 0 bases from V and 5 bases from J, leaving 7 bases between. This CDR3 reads CASSQDYGETQYF. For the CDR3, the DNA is TGTGCCAGCAGCCAAGATTACGGGGAGACCCAGTACTTC.

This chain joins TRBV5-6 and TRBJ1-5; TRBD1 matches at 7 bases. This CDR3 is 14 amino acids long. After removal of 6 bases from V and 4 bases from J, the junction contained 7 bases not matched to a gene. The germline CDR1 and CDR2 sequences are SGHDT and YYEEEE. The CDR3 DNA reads TGTGCCAGCACCTCGACAGGGCGGAATCAGCCCCAGCATTTT. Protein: CASTSTGRNQPQHF.

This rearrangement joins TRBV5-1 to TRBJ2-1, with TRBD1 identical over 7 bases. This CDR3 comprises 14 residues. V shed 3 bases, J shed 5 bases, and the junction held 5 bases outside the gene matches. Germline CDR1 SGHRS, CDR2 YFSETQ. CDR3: CASSSTGFHNEQFF. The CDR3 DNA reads TGCGCCAGCAGCTCGACAGGGTTCCACAATGAGCAGTTCTTC.

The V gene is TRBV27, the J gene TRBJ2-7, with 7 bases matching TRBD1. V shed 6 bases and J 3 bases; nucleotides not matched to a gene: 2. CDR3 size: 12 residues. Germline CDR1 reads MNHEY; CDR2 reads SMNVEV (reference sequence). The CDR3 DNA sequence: TGTGCCAGCAGCCGACAGGGCTACGAGCAGTACTTC. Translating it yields CASSRQGYEQYF.

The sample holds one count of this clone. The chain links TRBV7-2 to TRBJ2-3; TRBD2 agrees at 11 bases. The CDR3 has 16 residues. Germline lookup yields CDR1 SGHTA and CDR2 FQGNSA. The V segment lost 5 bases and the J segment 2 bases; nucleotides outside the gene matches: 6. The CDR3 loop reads CASSRIAGGYTDTQYF. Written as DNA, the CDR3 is TGTGCCAGCAGCCGAATAGCGGGAGGGTACACAGATACGCAGTATTTT.

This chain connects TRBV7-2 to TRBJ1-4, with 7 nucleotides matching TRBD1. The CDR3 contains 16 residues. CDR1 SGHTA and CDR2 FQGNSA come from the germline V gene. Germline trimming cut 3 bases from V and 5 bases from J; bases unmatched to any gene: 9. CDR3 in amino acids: CASSLETGRWNEKLFF. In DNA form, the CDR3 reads TGTGCCAGCAGCTTGGAGACAGGGAGGTGGAATGAAAAACTGTTTTTT. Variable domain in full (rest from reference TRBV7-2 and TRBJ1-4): GAGVSQSPSNKVTEKGKDVELRCDPISGHTALYWYRQSLGQGLEFLIYFQGNSAPDKSGLPSDRFSAERTGGSVSTLTIQRTQQEDSAVYLCASSLETGRWNEKLFFGSGTQLSVL.

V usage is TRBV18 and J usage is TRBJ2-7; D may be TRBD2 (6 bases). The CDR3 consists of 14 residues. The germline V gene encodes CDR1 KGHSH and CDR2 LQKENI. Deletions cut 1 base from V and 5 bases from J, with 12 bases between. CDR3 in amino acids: CASSPQRAGDEQYF. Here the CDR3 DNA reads TGTGCCAGCTCACCACAGCGGGCAGGTGACGAGCAGTACTTC.